Following are 31 T cell receptor beta chains from one sample sequenced in a study of T cell repertoires in cytomegalovirus infection. TCRdb re-called the reads with MiXCR, one entry per CDR3 protein. The sample lists nearly 650,000 distinct CDR3 sequences, 24% occurring once. The sequenced sample was CD8+ T cells from PBMCs. Source of these receptors: a human donor in good health (CMV status not recorded). Some clones in this sample may be carry-over from other donors' samples.

In its sample, this clonotype was seen a few times. This sequence joins TRBV20-1 and TRBJ2-7; possibly TRBD1 for D (5 bases). Germline loops: CDR1 DFQATT, CDR2 SNEGSKA (reference sequence). V lost 6 bases to trimming and J lost 2 bases, with 14 bases between them. The CDR3 consists of 13 residues. CDR3 protein: CSAYEADTYEQYF. The DNA of the CDR3 is TGCAGTGCCTACGAGGCGGACACCTACGAGCAGTACTTC.

This clonotype has a count of ten or more. The chain employs TRBV20-1 and TRBJ2-7; TRBD2 matches at 9 bases. CDR3 size: 16 residues. The ends lost 0 bases at V and 3 bases at J; junction bases unmatched: 9. Looked up from germline, CDR1 is DFQATT and CDR2 is SNEGSKA (reference sequence). The CDR3 loop reads CSAREVAGDHLYEQYV. DNA of the CDR3: TGCAGTGCTAGAGAGGTAGCGGGGGACCATCTCTACGAGCAGTACGTC.

This clonotype was detected a few times. The chain links TRBV10-3 to TRBJ2-3; D is uncertain. The germline V gene has CDR1 ENHRY and CDR2 SYGVKD. Trimming removed 5 bases at V and 0 bases at J, with 15 bases between. This CDR3 has 16 amino acids. The CDR3 is CAISSYGEDSTDTQYF. The CDR3 DNA sequence: TGTGCCATCAGTAGCTACGGAGAGGACAGCACAGATACGCAGTATTTT.

This sequence joins TRBV28 and TRBJ2-2; 13 bases are shared with TRBD2. CDR3 length: 18 residues. V dropped 4 bases and J dropped 0; count of bases not matched to a gene: 5. The germline CDR1 and CDR2 sequences are MDHEN and SYDVKM. In nucleotides, the CDR3 is TGTGCCAGCAGTTCAGTGACTAGCGGGGGGACGAACACCGGGGAGCTGTTTTTT. This translates into CASSSVTSGGTNTGELFF.

This chain joins TRBV20-1 and TRBJ1-2; D gene unclear. In germline, CDR1 is DFQATT, CDR2 SNEGSKA (reference sequence). There are 16 residues in the CDR3. Trimming left V 0 bases short and J 5 bases short, with 19 bases between. The CDR3 spells CSARDPGGFLGYGYTF. CDR3 DNA: TGCAGTGCTAGAGATCCTGGAGGGTTCCTCGGATATGGCTACACCTTC.

The CDR3 DNA sequence: TGTGCCAGCAGCGACCGGACAGACCAAGAGACCCAGTACTTC. This translates into CASSDRTDQETQYF. The chain employs TRBV27 and TRBJ2-5, with a tentative D call TRBD1 (6 bases). The CDR3 runs 14 residues. V was pared by 6 bases and J by 0 bases, with 11 bases between. CDR1 is MNHEY and CDR2 is SMNVEV in the germline V gene (reference sequence).

The rearrangement joins TRBV28 to TRBJ1-5, with TRBD1 identical over 9 bases. V lost 1 base to trimming and J lost 1 base; unmatched junction nucleotides: 2. The CDR3 is 16 amino acids. Germline V gene lookup returns CDR1 MDHEN and CDR2 SYDVKM. This CDR3 is CASSLYRGQSNQPQHF. The CDR3 region has the DNA TGTGCCAGCAGTTTATACAGGGGGCAGAGCAATCAGCCCCAGCATTTT. Supplemented by reference TRBV28 and TRBJ1-5, the full variable domain reads DVKVTQSSRYLVKRTGEKVFLECVQDMDHENMFWYRQDPGLGLRLIYFSYDVKMKEKGDIPEGYSVSREKKERFSLILESASTNQTSMYLCASSLYRGQSNQPQHFGDGTRLSIL.

The rearrangement links TRBV13 to TRBJ2-1; 10 bases are a match to TRBD2. The V and J ends lost 0 bases and 6 bases, in that order; junction bases with no gene match: 8. This CDR3 spans 17 amino acids. Germline V gene data show CDR1 as PRHDT and CDR2 as FYEKMQ (reference sequence). This CDR3 reads CASSLGRLAGAINEQFF. Written as DNA, the CDR3 is TGTGCCAGCAGCTTAGGCCGGCTAGCGGGGGCGATCAATGAGCAGTTCTTC.

The chain joins TRBV7-9 to TRBJ2-2; 9 bases match TRBD1. After removal of 5 bases from V and 7 bases from J, the junction contained 11 bases not matched to a gene. Germline V gene sequence: CDR1 SEHNR, CDR2 FQNEAQ (reference sequence). This CDR3 is 16 amino acids long. CDR3 sequence: CASSPRTGGAGGELFF. CDR3 coding DNA: TGTGCCAGCAGCCCGAGAACAGGGGGCGCCGGCGGGGAGCTGTTTTTT. The complete variable domain, with remaining parts taken from reference TRBV7-9 and TRBJ2-2, reads DTGVSQNPRHKITKRGQNVTFRCDPISEHNRLYWYRQTLGQGPEFLTYFQNEAQLEKSRLLSDRFSAERPKGSFSTLEIQRTEQGDSAMYLCASSPRTGGAGGELFFGEGSRLTVL.

The sample holds many counts of this clonotype. The CDR3 bases are TGTGCCACCACGCAGGGGGGGAACACTGAAGCTTTCTTT. This codes for CATTQGGNTEAFF. This chain joins TRBV10-3 and TRBJ1-1; TRBD1 matches 7 bases. Trimming cost V 10 bases and J 1 base; bases outside gene matches: 6. CDR1 is ENHRY and CDR2 is SYGVKD in the germline V gene. The CDR3 has 13 amino acids.

This clonotype occurred a few times. The chain joins TRBV7-9 to TRBJ1-2, with 7 nucleotides matching TRBD1. This CDR3 contains 17 residues. Germline CDR1 is SEHNR and CDR2 is FQNEAQ (reference sequence). V shed 5 bases and J 0 bases; nucleotides not matched to a gene: 12. The CDR3 DNA is TGTGCCAGCAGCGAGACAGGGCCGGGATCGTCTAACTATGGCTACACCTTC. It encodes CASSETGPGSSNYGYTF.

The sample holds a few counts of this clonotype. The CDR3 DNA sequence: TGTGCCAGCCCTTACAATGAGCAGTTCTTC. It is translated as CASPYNEQFF. The chain uses TRBV2 and TRBJ2-1; D is undetermined. With 8 bases removed from V and 4 bases from J, the gap between germline ends came to 3 bases. The CDR3 covers 10 residues. Looked up from germline, CDR1 is SNHLY and CDR2 is FYNNEI.

This clonotype was counted many times. The chain recombines TRBV7-6 with TRBJ2-7; no definite D call. Germline V gene lookup returns CDR1 SGHVS and CDR2 FNYEAQ. CDR3 length equals 12 residues. The ends were cut back, 6 bases at V and 7 bases at J, with 13 bases in the middle. DNA for the CDR3: TGTGCCAGCAGTCCCGAGCCGCGGGAGCAGTACTTC. The encoded protein is CASSPEPREQYF.

The chain employs TRBV20-1 and TRBJ2-1; D remains ambiguous. V was clipped by 7 bases and J by 6 bases, with 13 bases between them. The CDR3 has 12 residues. Germline V gives CDR1 DFQATT, CDR2 SNEGSKA (reference sequence). The chain's CDR3 is CSVLRPVNEQFF. DNA of the CDR3: TGCAGTGTTCTCCGACCCGTCAATGAGCAGTTCTTC.

The chain employs TRBV12-3 or TRBV12-4 and TRBJ1-6, with TRBD1 as a possible D gene (5 bases). Trimming pared 2 bases from V and 10 bases from J, leaving 12 bases between. The CDR3 spans 14 residues. CDR3 in amino acids: CASSLMAGGSPLHF. CDR3 nucleotide sequence: TGTGCCAGCAGTTTAATGGCCGGGGGGTCACCCCTCCACTTT.

This clonotype was observed many times. V usage is TRBV7-2 and J usage is TRBJ1-4; D is unresolved. Germline V gene data show CDR1 as SGHTA and CDR2 as FQGNSA. The CDR3 runs to 17 residues. Trimming removed 2 bases at V and 8 bases at J, with 21 bases between. The CDR3: CASSLNWTSRDGEKLFF. CDR3 in DNA: TGTGCCAGCAGCTTAAATTGGACCTCCCGGGATGGAGAAAAACTGTTTTTT.

This clonotype appeared a few times. The CDR3 loop reads CASRRGILSYEQYV. The CDR3 DNA is TGTGCCAGCAGGCGGGGGATTTTATCCTACGAGCAGTACGTC. The chain joins TRBV28 to TRBJ2-7, with 7 nucleotides matching TRBD2. The CDR3 covers 14 residues. CDR1 and CDR2 (germline): MDHEN, SYDVKM. The V segment lost 6 bases and the J segment 1 base; nucleotides outside the gene matches: 6.

The rearrangement joins TRBV29-1 to TRBJ2-2; tentatively, D is TRBD1 (6 bases). Germline loops: CDR1 SQVTM, CDR2 ANQGSEA. Trimming took 7 bases from V and 3 from J, leaving 9 bases between them. CDR3 size: 12 residues. The CDR3 sequence is CSAPGDTGELFF. The CDR3 nucleotides are TGCAGCGCCCCAGGGGACACCGGGGAGCTGTTTTTT.

This clonotype was counted many times. This chain connects TRBV12-3 or TRBV12-4 to TRBJ2-5, with 11 bases identical to TRBD2. The V and J ends lost 6 bases and 5 bases, in that order; junction bases with no gene match: 11. This CDR3 contains 16 residues. CDR3 sequence reads: CASSQLAGDPRETQYF. In nucleotides, the CDR3 is TGTGCCAGCAGCCAACTAGCGGGGGACCCGAGGGAGACCCAGTACTTC.

The J gene is TRBJ2-3, the V gene TRBV29-1; D is perhaps TRBD1 or TRBD2 (6 bases each). The V end was cut by 5 bases, the J end by 2 bases, with 14 bases between. The CDR3 is 14 amino acids. Germline V gene lookup returns CDR1 SQVTM and CDR2 ANQGSEA. CDR3 coding DNA: TGCAGCGTTAGGGGGGTGCCGACCACAGATACGCAGTATTTT. Translating it yields CSVRGVPTTDTQYF.

This clonotype occurred a few times. The V call is TRBV7-6, the J call TRBJ2-1; 7 bases are shared with TRBD2. Germline V gene sequence: CDR1 SGHVS, CDR2 FNYEAQ. The ends lost 2 bases at V and 9 bases at J; junction bases unmatched: 7. The CDR3 is 14 amino acids. The CDR3 DNA follows: TGTGCCAGCAGCTTAAATCTTGGGGGGGGTGAGCAGTTCTTC. This encodes CASSLNLGGGEQFF.

Ten or more counts support this clonotype. This chain links TRBV11-2 with TRBJ2-3, with 9 bases fitting TRBD2. V lost 5 bases to trimming and J lost 5 bases; unmatched junction nucleotides: 5. CDR3 length: 14 amino acids. Germline V CDR1 and CDR2: SGHAT, FQNNGV. CDR3 sequence reads: CASSQRGAVDTQYF. The CDR3 region has the DNA TGTGCCAGCAGCCAGCGGGGGGCGGTAGATACGCAGTATTTT.

This chain uses TRBV4-2 with TRBJ2-7; D is possibly TRBD1 or TRBD2 (6 bases each). In germline, CDR1 is LGHNA, CDR2 YNFKEQ. The germline V and J ends were trimmed by 1 base and 4 bases, with 17 bases remaining between them. This CDR3 contains 16 residues. The CDR3 bases are TGTGCCAGCAGCCAAGGCGGAGGGCAGGGGTTTTACGAGCAGTACTTC. Protein sequence: CASSQGGGQGFYEQYF.

This clonotype is a singleton in its sample. The chain joins TRBV28 to TRBJ2-3; TRBD2 matches 12 bases. V lost 6 bases and J lost 6; bases outside the gene matches: 10. The CDR3 has 16 residues. CDR1 is MDHEN, CDR2 SYDVKM, per germline. The CDR3 DNA reads TGTGCCAGCAGCTTAGGACTAGCGGGGTTGAGGGATACGCAGTATTTT. Translated, it gives CASSLGLAGLRDTQYF.

There are a few counts of this clonotype. V gene TRBV11-3 combines with J gene TRBJ2-1; D might be TRBD2 (6 bases). Germline V lookup: CDR1 SGHNT, CDR2 YENEEA. The CDR3 sequence is 15 residues long. V was pared by 4 bases and J by 3 bases, with 13 bases between. CDR3 protein: CASSSRRGVYNEQFF. Written as DNA, the CDR3 is TGTGCCAGCAGCTCAAGGAGGGGAGTCTACAATGAGCAGTTCTTC.

This clonotype was seen a few times. This CDR3 is CASSSQGLLSSYNEQFF. CDR3 coding DNA: TGTGCCAGCAGCTCACAGGGACTCTTGAGCTCCTACAATGAGCAGTTCTTC. The gene calls are TRBV7-3 and TRBJ2-1; D might be TRBD1 or TRBD2, each matching 6 bases. The germline gives CDR1 SGHTA, CDR2 FQGTGA. Trimming took off 4 bases at V and 0 bases at J, with 16 bases between the two ends. The CDR3 is 17 amino acids.

The V call is TRBV27, the J call TRBJ2-1, with D hard to call. The CDR3 sequence is 15 residues long. V lost 0 bases and J lost 2, with 8 bases in between. Per the germline V gene, CDR1 is MNHEY and CDR2 is SMNVEV (reference sequence). CDR3 residues: CASSLSGTPYNEQFF. CDR3 bases: TGTGCCAGCAGTTTATCCGGTACCCCCTACAATGAGCAGTTCTTC.

The CDR3 loop is CASNPNLNTDTQYF. CDR3 DNA: TGTGCCAGCAACCCAAACCTGAACACAGATACGCAGTATTTT. The rearrangement uses TRBV12-3 or TRBV12-4 and TRBJ2-3, with D uncertain. This CDR3 contains 14 residues. Trimming took 7 bases from V and 2 from J, leaving 13 bases between them.

This clonotype was seen more than once but under ten times. V and J are TRBV12-3 or TRBV12-4 and TRBJ2-1, with TRBD2 as a possible D gene (7 bases). This CDR3 region has 16 residues. Trimming removed 3 bases from V and 4 bases from J, with 16 bases in between. The CDR3 spells CASSFSFGGLYNEQFF. The CDR3 region has the DNA TGTGCCAGCAGTTTTAGTTTCGGGGGGCTATACAATGAGCAGTTCTTC.

This clonotype was detected only a few times. This sequence joins TRBV7-9 and TRBJ2-2; no reliable D call. With 1 base removed from V and 0 bases from J, the gap between germline ends came to 21 bases. Per germline, CDR1 SEHNR and CDR2 FQNEAQ (reference sequence). The CDR3 sequence is 20 residues long. In DNA form, the CDR3 reads TGTGCCAGCAGCTTAGTTACAATCCCTCGAGACCCCGCGAACACCGGGGAGCTGTTTTTT. Translation gives CASSLVTIPRDPANTGELFF. Drawing the rest from reference TRBV7-9 and TRBJ2-2, the complete variable domain is DTGVSQNPRHKITKRGQNVTFRCDPISEHNRLYWYRQTLGQGPEFLTYFQNEAQLEKSRLLSDRFSAERPKGSFSTLEIQRTEQGDSAMYLCASSLVTIPRDPANTGELFFGEGSRLTVL.

The CDR3 sequence: CASSTATGYQPQHF. CDR3 DNA sequence: TGTGCCAGCAGTACCGCGACAGGGTACCAGCCCCAGCATTTT. The chain links TRBV6-5 to TRBJ1-5; 7 bases are shared with TRBD1. The CDR3 spans 14 residues. Unmatched junction bases numbered 8, after V lost 5 bases and J lost 7 bases. The germline V gene has CDR1 MNHEY and CDR2 SVGAGI.